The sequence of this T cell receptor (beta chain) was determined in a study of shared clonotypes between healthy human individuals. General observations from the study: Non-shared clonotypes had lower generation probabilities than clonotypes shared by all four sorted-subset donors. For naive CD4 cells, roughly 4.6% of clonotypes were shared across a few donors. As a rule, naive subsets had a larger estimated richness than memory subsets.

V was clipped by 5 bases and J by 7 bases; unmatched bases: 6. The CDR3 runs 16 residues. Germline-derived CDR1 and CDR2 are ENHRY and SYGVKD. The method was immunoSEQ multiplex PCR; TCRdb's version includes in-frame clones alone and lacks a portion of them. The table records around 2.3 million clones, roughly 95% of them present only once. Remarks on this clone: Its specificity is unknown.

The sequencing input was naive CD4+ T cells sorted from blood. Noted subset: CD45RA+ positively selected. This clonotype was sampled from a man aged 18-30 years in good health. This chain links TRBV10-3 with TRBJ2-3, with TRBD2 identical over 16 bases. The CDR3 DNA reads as TGTGCCATCAGTAGGGGACTAGCGGGAGGGCCGAATACGCAGTATTTT. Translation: CAISRGLAGGPNTQYF.